The TCR beta chain under discussion was sequenced for a study of blood T cell repertoires in COVID-19. The CDR3 sequence is 14 residues long. Trimming pared 1 base from V and 3 bases from J, leaving 7 bases between. Germline V gives CDR1 MNHNS, CDR2 SASEGT. Profiled with immunoSEQ multiplex PCR; TCRdb holds only in-frame clones, not every one. The sample includes roughly 300,000 clones, less than 85% seen only once; the top ten take 2.5% to 3%. This clonotype was sampled from a woman aged 50 to 60 who had recovered from COVID-19. Sequencing input: PBMCs or T cells enriched from blood (not recorded which). The chain uses TRBV6-1 and TRBJ1-5, with no clear D. The CDR3 DNA sequence: TGTGCCAGCAGTGAAGGCAGTCCCAATCAGCCCCAGCATTTT. Translated, it gives CASSEGSPNQPQHF.